This TCR beta chain comes out of a study of CD8+ T cells in alopecia areata. Study at large: Tofacitinib was given for 6 to 18 months, then stopped for 6 months.

Sequencing used cDNA as its template, made by extracting RNA and reverse transcribing it. The repertoire was sequenced with immunoSEQ multiplex PCR; TCRdb's copy has only in-frame clones and lacks some. Of 150,000 or so clones listed, 75% to 90% are singletons. A note on this clone: Its antigen is unidentified. Other nucleotide sequences from this sample produce the same CDR3.

Study conclusions and caveats: Compared with normal scalp, lesional scalp had higher clonality and more expanded CD8+ clones. Sequencing of scalp samples also includes resident alphabeta T cells from normal skin.

CDR1 and CDR2 from the germline V gene are GTSNPN and SVGIG (reference sequence). After removal of 3 bases from V and 5 bases from J, the junction contained 13 bases not matched to a gene. This CDR3 has 16 residues. The TCR originated in a human donor with alopecia areata. The sequenced sample was CD8+ T cells sorted from blood, obtained at week 0. The rearrangement uses TRBV30 and TRBJ2-7; 10 positions match TRBD2. The CDR3 loop is CAWRPLAQREGDEQYF. CDR3 in DNA: TGTGCCTGGAGGCCCTTGGCCCAGCGGGAGGGAGACGAGCAGTACTTC.